This is a list of T cell receptor beta chains from one sample in a study of cytomegalovirus exposure and HLA in healthy donors. Assay used: immunoSEQ multiplex PCR; TCRdb lists only in-frame clones, some missing. This table has 100,000 or so clones, 78% appearing once. Specimen: PBMCs. The source of these receptors is a man younger than 40 in good health and CMV-seronegative. Each CDR3 is given with its conserved first and last residue. Each record gives: D gene, J gene, V gene, clone size, CDR3 protein, CDR3 DNA. D genes are given only for firm matches. Clone size is shown for a subset of rows, as once, few, many or a class of expanded clone.

>.|TRBJ1-2|TRBV9|.
CASSVEAGANYGYTF
TGTGCCAGCAGCGTAGAGGCAGGGGCCAACTATGGCTACACCTTC
>.|TRBJ1-4|TRBV10-3|few
CAISESAGANEKLFF
TGTGCCATCAGTGAGTCTGCAGGGGCTAATGAAAAACTGTTTTTT
>.|TRBJ1-5|TRBV23-1|.
CASTPDQPQHF
TGCGCCAGCACTCCCGATCAGCCCCAGCATTTT
>TRBD1|TRBJ2-5|TRBV6-1|.
CASSELSGQGIRETQYF
TGTGCCAGCAGTGAGCTATCGGGACAGGGAATTCGAGAGACCCAGTACTTC
>.|TRBJ1-1|TRBV19|.
CASSMWGQRTEAFF
TGTGCCAGTAGTATGTGGGGGCAACGCACTGAAGCTTTCTTT
>.|TRBJ1-6|TRBV6-5|once
CASSLSARSYSSPLHF
TGTGCCAGCAGTTTGTCGGCCAGGTCCTATAGTTCACCCCTCCACTTT
>TRBD2|TRBJ2-7|TRBV18|once
CASSQRLAGGSVTGEQYF
TGTGCCAGCTCACAGAGACTAGCGGGGGGCTCCGTTACCGGCGAGCAGTACTTC
>.|TRBJ2-3|TRBV2|.
CASSEAVETQYF
TGTGCCAGCAGTGAAGCAGTAGAGACGCAGTATTTT
>.|TRBJ1-5|TRBV4-3|.
CASSQDATQRGNQPQHF
TGCGCCAGCAGCCAAGACGCAACTCAGAGGGGCAATCAGCCCCAGCATTTT
>.|TRBJ2-2|TRBV10-3|.
CAISDSGVGTGELFF
TGTGCCATCAGTGATTCGGGGGTGGGCACCGGGGAGCTGTTTTTT
>.|TRBJ2-1|TRBV11-2|.
CASSLREGDSYNEQFF
TGTGCCAGCAGCTTAAGGGAGGGGGACTCCTACAATGAGCAGTTCTTC
>.|TRBJ2-2|TRBV19|.
CASSMGRGNTGELFF
TGTGCCAGTAGTATGGGCAGGGGGAACACCGGGGAGCTGTTTTTT
>TRBD1|TRBJ1-1|TRBV7-8|.
CASSLTGGTEAFF
TGTGCCAGCAGCTTAACAGGGGGCACTGAAGCTTTCTTT
>.|TRBJ2-6|TRBV7-2|few
CASSLVIRGSGANVLTF
TGTGCCAGCAGCTTAGTTATTCGGGGGTCTGGGGCCAACGTCCTGACTTTC
>.|TRBJ1-2|TRBV7-9|.
CASSPGTPTNYGYTF
TGTGCCAGCAGCCCAGGGACACCCACTAACTATGGCTACACCTTC
>.|TRBJ2-1|TRBV28|few
CASSLRQGPNEQFF
TGTGCCAGCAGTTTACGGCAGGGCCCCAATGAGCAGTTCTTC
>TRBD2|TRBJ2-1|TRBV27|.
CASSSGTSGYNEQFF
TGTGCCAGCAGTTCCGGGACTAGCGGCTACAATGAGCAGTTCTTC
>TRBD2|TRBJ2-7|TRBV4-1|.
CASSHTLVERTSESYEQYF
TGCGCCAGCAGCCACACTTTAGTAGAACGGACTAGCGAGTCCTACGAGCAGTACTTC
>TRBD2|TRBJ2-1|TRBV30|.
CAWSELAGYNEQFF
TGTGCCTGGAGCGAACTAGCGGGATACAATGAGCAGTTCTTC
>.|TRBJ1-5|TRBV4-1|few
CASSQEPGQSNQPQHF
TGCGCCAGCAGCCAAGAGCCAGGACAGAGTAATCAGCCCCAGCATTTT
>.|TRBJ1-4|TRBV5-4|.
CASSLSAGPEKLFF
TGTGCCAGCAGCTTGTCCGCAGGGCCTGAAAAACTGTTTTTT
>.|TRBJ2-7|TRBV25-1|.
CASSDLRPSSYEQYF
TGTGCCAGCAGTGACCTCCGGCCTAGCTCCTACGAGCAGTACTTC
>.|TRBJ2-5|TRBV27|.
CASSLRDSLETQYF
TGTGCCAGCAGTTTAAGAGACAGCTTAGAGACCCAGTACTTC
>TRBD1|TRBJ1-6|TRBV13|.
CASSLGRTGGPYNSPLHF
TGTGCCAGCAGCTTAGGCCGAACAGGGGGCCCCTATAATTCACCCCTCCACTTT
>.|TRBJ2-1|TRBV10-3|.
CAIARDNEQFF
TGTGCCATCGCCCGAGACAATGAGCAGTTCTTC
>.|TRBJ2-7|TRBV27|.
CASSLDPGQKDEQYF
TGTGCCAGCAGTTTAGACCCCGGACAGAAGGACGAGCAGTACTTC
>TRBD2|TRBJ2-5|TRBV5-1|once
CASSSTSGQQETQYF
TGCGCCAGCAGCTCGACTAGCGGGCAGCAAGAGACCCAGTACTTC
>.|TRBJ1-1|TRBV9|.
CASSVGRVANTEAFF
TGTGCCAGCAGCGTAGGGAGGGTTGCGAACACTGAAGCTTTCTTT
>.|TRBJ1-5|TRBV13|few
CASSLRGAAHQPQHF
TGTGCCAGCAGCTTACGAGGAGCAGCCCATCAGCCCCAGCATTTT
>TRBD2|TRBJ2-1|TRBV4-3|.
CASSQDPGLNNEQFF
TGCGCCAGCAGCCAAGATCCGGGACTAAACAATGAGCAGTTCTTC
>.|TRBJ2-5|TRBV20-1|.
CSARQGETQYF
TGCAGTGCTAGACAGGGGGAGACCCAGTACTTC